The 21 T cell receptor beta chains in this list originate from one sample, sequenced in a study of PD-1 blockade in classical Hodgkin lymphoma. The method was immunoSEQ multiplex PCR; TCRdb's version includes in-frame clones alone and lacks a portion of them. The sample contains some 70,000 clones, roughly 93% of which appear only once. Time point: newly diagnosed, previously untreated cHL patient sample. Material: peripheral blood mononuclear cells (PBMCs). These receptors all stem from a human donor with classical Hodgkin lymphoma.

This chain connects TRBV11-2 to TRBJ2-2, with 8 bases fitting TRBD1. The germline gives CDR1 SGHAT, CDR2 FQNNGV. The CDR3 spans 18 residues. Unmatched junction bases numbered 12, after V lost 5 bases and J lost 1 base. CDR3 region: CASSTPRWGQVNTGELFF. The CDR3 bases are TGTGCCAGCAGCACTCCACGGTGGGGACAGGTGAACACCGGGGAGCTGTTTTTT.

V is TRBV11-3 and J is TRBJ2-1; D call uncertain. The CDR3 consists of 14 residues. Germline V CDR1 and CDR2: SGHNT, YENEEA. The ends were cut back, 5 bases at V and 2 bases at J, with 10 bases in the middle. The CDR3 DNA follows: TGTGCCAGCAGCCAGGACGGCCCCTACAATGAGCAGTTCTTC. It specifies CASSQDGPYNEQFF.

CDR3 sequence (DNA): TGCGCCAGCAGCTTGACAGGGGTGTGGACAGATACGCAGTATTTT. Translating it yields CASSLTGVWTDTQYF. The V and J genes are TRBV5-1 and TRBJ2-3, with 7 bases that match TRBD1. CDR1 is SGHRS, CDR2 YFSETQ, per germline. The CDR3 covers 15 residues. The junction had 5 bases not matched to a gene; V was cut back by 1 base and J by 3 bases.

This sequence joins TRBV9 and TRBJ2-3; 8 bases fit TRBD2. The CDR3 length is 14 residues. The ends lost 4 bases at V and 7 bases at J; junction bases unmatched: 8. CDR1 is SGDLS, CDR2 YYNGEE, per germline. The CDR3 loop is CASSLELADNTQYF. The CDR3 nucleotides are TGTGCCAGCAGCCTCGAACTAGCGGATAATACGCAGTATTTT.

The gene calls are TRBV5-1 and TRBJ1-1; D may be TRBD1 (6 bases). The germline gives CDR1 SGHRS, CDR2 YFSETQ. CDR3 length: 13 residues. The ends were cut back, 0 bases at V and 4 bases at J, with 7 bases in the middle. The CDR3 DNA is TGCGCCAGCAGCTTGGGGGACACCACTGAAGCTTTCTTT. It yields the protein CASSLGDTTEAFF. The complete variable domain, with remaining parts taken from reference TRBV5-1 and TRBJ1-1, reads KAGVTQTPRYLIKTRGQQVTLSCSPISGHRSVSWYQQTPGQGLQFLFEYFSETQRNKGNFPGRFSGRQFSNSRSEMNVSTLELGDSALYLCASSLGDTTEAFFGQGTRLTVV.

The V and J genes are TRBV5-1 and TRBJ1-1; D call uncertain. Germline V lookup: CDR1 SGHRS, CDR2 YFSETQ. The CDR3 loop spans 11 amino acids. V was shortened by 4 bases and J by 11 bases, with 12 bases between the two germline ends. Here the CDR3 reads CASSANGEAFF. CDR3 in DNA: TGCGCCAGCAGCGCTAACGGTGAGGCTTTCTTT.

Only one count was recorded for this clone. The CDR3 here is CASSPYQGTGGNTIYF. In DNA form, the CDR3 reads TGTGCCAGCAGCCCATACCAGGGCACGGGGGGAAACACCATATATTTT. J is TRBJ1-3 and V is TRBV11-2; TRBD1 might be the D (5 bases). V lost 5 bases and J lost 4, with 18 bases in between. The CDR3 has 16 residues. CDR1 SGHAT and CDR2 FQNNGV come from the germline V gene.

This chain joins TRBV19 and TRBJ2-7; 7 bases match TRBD2. V gave up 4 bases and J gave up 1 base; unmatched junction bases: 4. The CDR3 runs to 14 residues. Germline CDR1 LNHDA, CDR2 SQIVND (reference sequence). CDR3: CASSRVRGSYEQYF. The CDR3 DNA is TGTGCCAGTAGTAGGGTGCGGGGGTCCTACGAGCAGTACTTC.

This clone appeared once. The genes are TRBV7-9 and TRBJ2-1, with 14 bases identical to TRBD2. CDR1 is SEHNR and CDR2 is FQNEAQ in the germline V gene (reference sequence). CDR3 length: 17 residues. Trimming removed 5 bases from V and 4 bases from J; junction bases left unmatched: 7. CDR3 region: CASSHGTSGRNYNEQFF. CDR3 bases: TGTGCCAGCAGCCACGGGACTAGCGGGAGAAATTACAATGAGCAGTTCTTC.

The rearrangement joins TRBV6-5 to TRBJ1-5, with 8 bases lining up with TRBD1. Looked up from germline, CDR1 is MNHEY and CDR2 is SVGAGI. V shed 6 bases and J 3 bases; nucleotides not matched to a gene: 7. This CDR3 comprises 15 residues. The CDR3, as DNA: TGTGCCAGCAGCTCTACACAGGGGGACAATCAGCCCCAGCATTTT. Its translation is CASSSTQGDNQPQHF.

The gene calls are TRBV9 and TRBJ1-3, with 8 bases fitting TRBD1. The germline CDR1 and CDR2 sequences are SGDLS and YYNGEE. After removal of 4 bases from V and 2 bases from J, the junction contained 8 bases not matched to a gene. This CDR3 is built from 16 residues. The CDR3 DNA follows: TGTGCCAGCAGCCTCAGGACAGGGTTTCCTGGAAACACCATATATTTT. Translated: CASSLRTGFPGNTIYF.

This clone occurred once. CDR3: CASSLPGLSTDTQYF. The DNA for the CDR3 is TGTGCCAGCAGCTTGCCGGGACTAAGCACAGATACGCAGTATTTT. The chain uses TRBV5-6 and TRBJ2-3, with 7 bases aligning to TRBD2. Germline V gene lookup returns CDR1 SGHDT and CDR2 YYEEEE. The V segment lost 1 base and the J segment 0 bases; nucleotides outside the gene matches: 2. The CDR3 covers 15 residues. The complete variable domain, with remaining parts taken from reference TRBV5-6 and TRBJ2-3, reads DAGVTQSPTHLIKTRGQQVTLRCSPKSGHDTVSWYQQALGQGPQFIFQYYEEEERQRGNFPDRFSGHQFPNYSSELNVNALLLGDSALYLCASSLPGLSTDTQYFGPGTRLTVL.

The chain is built from TRBV11-3 and TRBJ1-1; D possibly corresponds to TRBD1 (6 bases). Germline V CDR1 and CDR2: SGHNT, YENEEA. This CDR3 is 13 amino acids long. V lost 4 bases and J 5 bases, leaving 11 bases between the germline ends. In DNA, the CDR3 is TGTGCCAGCAGCTCCTCAGGGGTGACTGAAGCTTTCTTT. Encoded protein: CASSSSGVTEAFF. Complete variable domain (other parts from reference TRBV11-3 and TRBJ1-1): EAGVVQSPRYKIIEKKQPVAFWCNPISGHNTLYWYLQNLGQGPELLIRYENEEAVDDSQLPKDRFSAERLKGVDSTLKIQPAELGDSAVYLCASSSSGVTEAFFGQGTRLTVV.

The chain combines TRBV2 with TRBJ2-6; D perhaps matches TRBD1 (6 bases). Germline V gene data show CDR1 as SNHLY and CDR2 as FYNNEI. V shed 7 bases and J shed 1 base, with 17 bases lying between them. CDR3 length equals 17 residues. CDR3 sequence: CASTQRGRGSGANVLTF. For the CDR3, the DNA is TGTGCCAGCACCCAGAGGGGCAGGGGATCTGGGGCCAACGTCCTGACTTTC.

The chain couples TRBV5-1 to TRBJ2-1; 13 nucleotides match TRBD2. The trim removed 9 bases at V and 9 bases at J, leaving 12 bases unmatched. Germline V CDR1 and CDR2: SGHRS, YFSETQ. The CDR3 is made up of 15 amino acids. The CDR3 coding sequence is TGCGCCACCGCGTTGACTAGCGGGGGGCTTCGTGAGCAGTTCTTC. Its protein is CATALTSGGLREQFF.

The chain joins TRBV7-9 to TRBJ1-2; TRBD1 matches 7 bases. The CDR3 loop spans 12 amino acids. Germline assignment: CDR1 SEHNR and CDR2 FQNEAQ (reference sequence). Trimming cost V 5 bases and J 7 bases; bases outside gene matches: 4. CDR3 DNA sequence: TGTGCCAGCAGCGTTAGGGGGCTTGGCTACACCTTC. This codes for CASSVRGLGYTF.

The chain carries TRBV19 and TRBJ1-5; D is ambiguous. Trimming shortened V by 6 bases and J by 0 bases, and 18 bases separated the two germline ends. This CDR3 contains 17 residues. Germline V gene data show CDR1 as LNHDA and CDR2 as SQIVND (reference sequence). The CDR3 loop is CASSNNEGGISNQPQHF. CDR3 nucleotide sequence: TGTGCCAGTAGCAACAATGAAGGCGGAATTAGCAATCAGCCCCAGCATTTT.

The chain uses TRBV19 and TRBJ2-1, with 11 positions matching TRBD2. The CDR3 extends over 14 amino acids. The germline V gene encodes CDR1 LNHDA and CDR2 SQIVND (reference sequence). CDR3: CDSETSGDYNEQFF. Written as DNA, the CDR3 is TGTGACTCCGAGACTAGCGGGGATTACAATGAGCAGTTCTTC.

V and J are TRBV7-8 and TRBJ2-5; the match to TRBD2 covers 9 bases. Losses at the gene ends were 1 base for V and 4 bases for J; bases not matched to a gene: 4. CDR1 and CDR2 from the germline V gene are SGHVS and FQNEAQ. The CDR3 runs to 15 residues. As DNA, the CDR3 is TGTGCCAGCAGCTTAGATGAGCGGGGGGTAGAGACCCAGTACTTC. This gives the protein CASSLDERGVETQYF.

The gene calls are TRBV28 and TRBJ2-3; a weak D match, TRBD1 (8 bases). The CDR3 consists of 17 residues. Germline V lookup: CDR1 MDHEN, CDR2 SYDVKM. V lost 2 bases, J lost 8 bases, and 23 bases lay in between. CDR3 in amino acids: CASSLTGGDISFGTQYF. CDR3 nucleotide sequence: TGTGCCAGCAGTTTAACAGGGGGGGACATATCCTTTGGTACGCAGTATTTT.

The V gene is TRBV28, the J gene TRBJ2-5, with 7 positions matching TRBD2. Germline V lookup: CDR1 MDHEN, CDR2 SYDVKM. This CDR3 comprises 15 residues. The trim removed 1 base at V and 3 bases at J, leaving 5 bases unmatched. The CDR3 DNA reads as TGTGCCAGCAGTTTATATGGGGGGACTAAAGAGACCCAGTACTTC. This encodes CASSLYGGTKETQYF. The full variable domain, with the rest looked up from reference TRBV28 and TRBJ2-5, is DVKVTQSSRYLVKRTGEKVFLECVQDMDHENMFWYRQDPGLGLRLIYFSYDVKMKEKGDIPEGYSVSREKKERFSLILESASTNQTSMYLCASSLYGGTKETQYFGPGTRLLVL.